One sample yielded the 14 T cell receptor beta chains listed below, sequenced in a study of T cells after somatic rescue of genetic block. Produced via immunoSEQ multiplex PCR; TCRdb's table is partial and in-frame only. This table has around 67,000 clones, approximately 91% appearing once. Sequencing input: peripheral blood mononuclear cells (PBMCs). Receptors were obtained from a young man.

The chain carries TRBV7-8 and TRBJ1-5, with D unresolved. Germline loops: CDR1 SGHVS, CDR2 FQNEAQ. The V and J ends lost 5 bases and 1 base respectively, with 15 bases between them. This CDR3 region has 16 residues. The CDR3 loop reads CASSSPSRGSNQPQHF. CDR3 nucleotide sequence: TGTGCCAGCAGCAGCCCCAGCCGGGGAAGCAATCAGCCCCAGCATTTT.

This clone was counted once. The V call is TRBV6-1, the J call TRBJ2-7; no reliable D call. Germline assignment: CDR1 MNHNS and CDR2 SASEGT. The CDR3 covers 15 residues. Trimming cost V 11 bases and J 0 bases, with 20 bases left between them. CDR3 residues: CAGSGGTYISYEQYF. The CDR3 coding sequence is TGTGCCGGGTCCGGTGGAACTTATATCTCCTACGAGCAGTACTTC.

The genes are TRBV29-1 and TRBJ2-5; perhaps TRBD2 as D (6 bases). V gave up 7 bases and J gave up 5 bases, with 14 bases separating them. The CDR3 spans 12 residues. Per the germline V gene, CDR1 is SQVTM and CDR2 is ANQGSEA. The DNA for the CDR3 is TGCAGCGGCGTTCGCAGCGGGGAGACCCAGTACTTC. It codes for CSGVRSGETQYF.

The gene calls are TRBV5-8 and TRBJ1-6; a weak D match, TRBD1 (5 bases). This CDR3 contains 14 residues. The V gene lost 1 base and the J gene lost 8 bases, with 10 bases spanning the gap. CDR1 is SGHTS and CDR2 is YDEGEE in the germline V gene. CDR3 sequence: CASSLKGPHSPLHF. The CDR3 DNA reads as TGTGCCAGCAGCTTGAAGGGGCCTCATTCACCCCTCCACTTT. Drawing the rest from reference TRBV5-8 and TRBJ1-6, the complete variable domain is EAGVTQSPTHLIKTRGQQATLRCSPISGHTSVYWYQQALGLGLQFLLWYDEGEERNRGNFPPRFSGRQFPNYSSELNVNALELEDSALYLCASSLKGPHSPLHFGNGTRLTVT.

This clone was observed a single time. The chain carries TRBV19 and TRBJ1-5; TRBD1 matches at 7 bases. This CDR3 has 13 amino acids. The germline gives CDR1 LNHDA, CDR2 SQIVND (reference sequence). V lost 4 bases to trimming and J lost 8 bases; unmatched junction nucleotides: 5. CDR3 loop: CASSRQGDEPQHF. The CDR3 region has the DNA TGTGCCAGTAGTAGACAGGGTGATGAGCCCCAGCATTTT. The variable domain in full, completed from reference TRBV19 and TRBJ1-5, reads DGGITQSPKYLFRKEGQNVTLSCEQNLNHDAMYWYRQDPGQGLRLIYYSQIVNDFQKGDIAEGYSVSREKKESFPLTVTSAQKNPTAFYLCASSRQGDEPQHFGDGTRLSIL.

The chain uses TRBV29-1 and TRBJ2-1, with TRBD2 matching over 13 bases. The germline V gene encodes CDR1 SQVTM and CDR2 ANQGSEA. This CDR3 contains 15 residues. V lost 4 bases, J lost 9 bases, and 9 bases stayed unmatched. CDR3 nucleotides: TGCAGCGTTGGGGGTGGACTAGCGGGAGTGGTTGAGCAGTTCTTC. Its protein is CSVGGGLAGVVEQFF.

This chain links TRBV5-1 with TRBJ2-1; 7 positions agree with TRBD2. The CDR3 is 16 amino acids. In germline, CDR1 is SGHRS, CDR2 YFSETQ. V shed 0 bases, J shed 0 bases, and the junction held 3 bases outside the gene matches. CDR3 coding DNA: TGCGCCAGCAGCTTGGACGGGGGGAGCTCCTACAATGAGCAGTTCTTC. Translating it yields CASSLDGGSSYNEQFF.

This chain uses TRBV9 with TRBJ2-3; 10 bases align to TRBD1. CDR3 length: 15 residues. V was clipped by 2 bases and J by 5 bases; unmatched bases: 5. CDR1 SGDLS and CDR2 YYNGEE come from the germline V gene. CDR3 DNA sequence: TGTGCCAGCAGCGTTGGGACAGGGGAAATAGATACGCAGTATTTT. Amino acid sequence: CASSVGTGEIDTQYF.

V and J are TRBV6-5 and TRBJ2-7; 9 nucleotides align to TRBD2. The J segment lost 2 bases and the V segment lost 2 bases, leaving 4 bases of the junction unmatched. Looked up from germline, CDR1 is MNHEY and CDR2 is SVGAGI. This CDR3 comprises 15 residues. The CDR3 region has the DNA TGTGCCAGCAGTTACGTCGCTAGCGGGGCCTACGAGCAGTACTTC. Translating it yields CASSYVASGAYEQYF.

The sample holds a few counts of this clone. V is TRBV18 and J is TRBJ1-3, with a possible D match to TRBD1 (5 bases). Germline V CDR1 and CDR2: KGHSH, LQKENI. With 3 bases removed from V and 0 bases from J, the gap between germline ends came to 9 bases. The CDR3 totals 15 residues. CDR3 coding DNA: TGTGCCAGCTCACCCCTAGACAGCTCTGGAAACACCATATATTTT. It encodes CASSPLDSSGNTIYF.

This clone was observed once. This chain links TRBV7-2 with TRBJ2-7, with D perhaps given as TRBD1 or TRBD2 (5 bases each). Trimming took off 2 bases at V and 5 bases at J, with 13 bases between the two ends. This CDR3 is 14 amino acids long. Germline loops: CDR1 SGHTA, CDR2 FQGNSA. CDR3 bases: TGTGCCAGCAGCTTATTTGGGGCCGGGGACGAGCAGTACTTC. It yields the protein CASSLFGAGDEQYF.

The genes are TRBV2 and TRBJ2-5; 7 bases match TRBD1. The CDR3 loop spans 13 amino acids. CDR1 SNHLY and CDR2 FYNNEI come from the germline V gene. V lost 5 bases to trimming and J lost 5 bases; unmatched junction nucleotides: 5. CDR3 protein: CASSSDREETQYF. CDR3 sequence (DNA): TGTGCCAGCAGTTCCGACAGGGAGGAGACCCAGTACTTC.

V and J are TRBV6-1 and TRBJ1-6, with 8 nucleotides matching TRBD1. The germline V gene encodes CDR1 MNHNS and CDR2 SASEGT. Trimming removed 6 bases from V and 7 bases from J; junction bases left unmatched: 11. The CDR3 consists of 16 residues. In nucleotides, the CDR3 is TGTGCCAGCAGAGAAATCAGGGGGCGCTGGAATTCACCCCTCCACTTT. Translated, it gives CASREIRGRWNSPLHF.

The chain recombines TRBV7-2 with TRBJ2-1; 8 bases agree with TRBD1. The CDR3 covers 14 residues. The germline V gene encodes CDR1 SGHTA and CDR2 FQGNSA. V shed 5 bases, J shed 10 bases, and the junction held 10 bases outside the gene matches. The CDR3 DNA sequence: TGTGCCAGCAGCCCGCCTTGGACAGGGTACGAGCAGTTCTTC. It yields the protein CASSPPWTGYEQFF.